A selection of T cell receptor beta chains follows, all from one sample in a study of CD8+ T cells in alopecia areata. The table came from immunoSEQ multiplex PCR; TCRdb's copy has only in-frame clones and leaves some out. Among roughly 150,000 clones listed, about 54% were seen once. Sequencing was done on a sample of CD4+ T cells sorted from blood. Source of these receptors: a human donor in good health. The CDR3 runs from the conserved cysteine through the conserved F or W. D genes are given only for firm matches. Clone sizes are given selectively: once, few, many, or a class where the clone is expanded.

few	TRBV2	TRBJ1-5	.	TGTGCCGGATCTCTATTACAGAATAATCAGCCCCAGCATTTT	CAGSLLQNNQPQHF
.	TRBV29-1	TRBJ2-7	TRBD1	TGCAGCGTTGGAGGGGGCCGGTACGAGCAGTACTTC	CSVGGGRYEQYF
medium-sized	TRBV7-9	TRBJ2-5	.	TGTGCCAGCAGCCCCCTTTACGCGACCCAGTACTTC	CASSPLYATQYF
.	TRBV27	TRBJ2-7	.	TGTGCCAGCAGTCTCTCACAGGGGGGGTACGAGCAGTACTTC	CASSLSQGGYEQYF
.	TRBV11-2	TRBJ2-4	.	TGTGCCAGCAGCTCGATGGAGGACATTCAGTACTTC	CASSSMEDIQYF
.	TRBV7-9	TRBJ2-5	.	TGTGCCAGCAGTTGGGAAGAGACCCAGCACTTC	CASSWEETQHF
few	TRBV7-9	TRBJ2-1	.	TGTGCCAGCAGCCCTCCTGTGTGGGTCCCCCCATACAATGAGCAGTTCTTC	CASSPPVWVPPYNEQFF
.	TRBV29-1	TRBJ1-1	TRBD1	TGCAGCGGCCGCGGACAGGTAAACACTGAAGCTTTCTTT	CSGRGQVNTEAFF
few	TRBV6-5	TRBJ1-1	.	TGTGCCAGCAGAGAGGAAGGAGTGAACACTGAAGCTTTCTTT	CASREEGVNTEAFF
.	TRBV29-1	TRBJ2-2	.	TGCAGCGTGGCGGGGAGCACCGGGGAGCTGTTTTTT	CSVAGSTGELFF
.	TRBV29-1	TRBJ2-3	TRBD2	TGCAGCGTCAGGACTAGCGGGAGGGCAGATACGCAGTATTTT	CSVRTSGRADTQYF
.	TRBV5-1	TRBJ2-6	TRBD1	TGCGCCAGCAGCCCACAGGGACAGGGAGTCTCTGGGGCCAACGTCCTGACTTTC	CASSPQGQGVSGANVLTF
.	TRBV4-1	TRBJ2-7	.	TGCGCCAGCAGCCAAGATGTCGTGACGGAGCTATGGAGCTACGAGCAGTACTTC	CASSQDVVTELWSYEQYF
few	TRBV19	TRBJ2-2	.	TGTGCCAGTAGTAAACGGGACACCGGGGAGCTGTTTTTT	CASSKRDTGELFF
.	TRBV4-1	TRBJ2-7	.	TGCGCCAGCAGCCAAGTAAGGCAGACTGCCTACGAGCAGTACTTC	CASSQVRQTAYEQYF
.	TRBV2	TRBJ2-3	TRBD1	TGTGCCAGCCGAGGGACAGCAGTAAGAACAGATACGCAGTATTTT	CASRGTAVRTDTQYF
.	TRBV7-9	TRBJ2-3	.	TGTGCCAGCAGCTTAACGGGGAGCACAGATACGCAGTATTTT	CASSLTGSTDTQYF
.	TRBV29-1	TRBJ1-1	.	TGCAGCGTTGAATCACAGACAGTGAACACTGAAGCTTTCTTT	CSVESQTVNTEAFF
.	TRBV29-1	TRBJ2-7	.	TGCAGCGTTGGTGACTGGGGCAGGAAATACGAGCAGTACTTC	CSVGDWGRKYEQYF
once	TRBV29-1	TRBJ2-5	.	TGCAGCGTTGTTATATCGGGGGAGACCCAGTACTTC	CSVVISGETQYF
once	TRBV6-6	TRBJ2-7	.	TGTGCCAGCAGATCAGACTTCTACGAGCAGTACTTC	CASRSDFYEQYF
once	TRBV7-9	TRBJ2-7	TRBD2	TGTGCCAGCAGCTTCACTAGCGGGAGGGTGAGCTCCTACGAGCAGTACTTC	CASSFTSGRVSSYEQYF
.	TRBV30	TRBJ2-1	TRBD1	TGTGCCTGGAGTGTCGAGACAGGGATTTCCGGGGTGCAGTTCTTC	CAWSVETGISGVQFF
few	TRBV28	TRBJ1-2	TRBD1	TGTGCCAGCAGTTCCTCCGGGACAGGGGGCGCGATCTATGGCTACACCTTC	CASSSSGTGGAIYGYTF
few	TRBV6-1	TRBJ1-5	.	TGTGCCAGCAGTGACGGGCCCAGGACTTCGCAGCCCCAGCATTTT	CASSDGPRTSQPQHF
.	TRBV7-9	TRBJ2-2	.	TGTGCCAGCAGCTTAGACAGTAATCCCGGGGAGCTGTTTTTT	CASSLDSNPGELFF
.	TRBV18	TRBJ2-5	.	TGTGCCAGCTCACCAACGACAGATCAAGAGACCCAGTACTTC	CASSPTTDQETQYF
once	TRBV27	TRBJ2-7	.	TGTGCCAGCAGTTCCCCTAGCTCCTACGAGCAGTACTTC	CASSSPSSYEQYF
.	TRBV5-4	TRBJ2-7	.	TGTGCCAGCAGCTTGGGGGGGAGCGAGCAGTACTTC	CASSLGGSEQYF
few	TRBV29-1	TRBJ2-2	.	TGCAGCGTTGTTAGCGACGACACCGGGGAGCTGTTTTTT	CSVVSDDTGELFF
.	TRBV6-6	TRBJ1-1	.	TGTGCCAGCAGCAGAGACTGGGGGAACACTGAAGCTTTCTTT	CASSRDWGNTEAFF
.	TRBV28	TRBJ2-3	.	TGTGCCAGCATCCTGTCCCTTACAGGGACCACAGATACGCAGTATTTT	CASILSLTGTTDTQYF
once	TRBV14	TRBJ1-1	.	TGTGCCAGCAGCCAAGTGTGGGACACTGAAGCTTTCTTT	CASSQVWDTEAFF
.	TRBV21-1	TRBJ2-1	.	TGTGCCAGCACCCTCCGGGGACTAGCTATCAATGAGCAGTTCTTC	CASTLRGLAINEQFF
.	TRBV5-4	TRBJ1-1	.	TGTGCCAGCAGCTTGGACCTACCGACCGCTGAAGCTTTCTTT	CASSLDLPTAEAFF
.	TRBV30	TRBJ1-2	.	TGTGCCTGGAGGCCAACCACTACACAGGGTTTAAGATATGTCTACACCTTC	CAWRPTTTQGLRYVYTF
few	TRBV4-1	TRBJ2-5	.	TGCGCCAGCAGCCAAGGCCACTCCGGGTGGGAGACCCAGTACTTC	CASSQGHSGWETQYF
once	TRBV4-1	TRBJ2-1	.	TGCGCCAGCAGCCAACGAGATGGCGAGCAGTTCTTC	CASSQRDGEQFF
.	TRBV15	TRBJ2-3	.	TGTGCCACCTCATTTGGGGGAAGCACAGATACGCAGTATTTT	CATSFGGSTDTQYF
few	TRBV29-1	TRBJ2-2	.	TGCAGCGCCGTTGGAACGTTGGGGCCGGTCGGGGAGCTGTTTTTT	CSAVGTLGPVGELFF
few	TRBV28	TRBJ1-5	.	TGTGCCAGCAGCCCCACCCACGCGGGTTTCAGCAATCAGCCCCAGCATTTT	CASSPTHAGFSNQPQHF
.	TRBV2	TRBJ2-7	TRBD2	TGTGCCAGCACTCTAGCGGGGCCAATGGGGCAGTACTTC	CASTLAGPMGQYF
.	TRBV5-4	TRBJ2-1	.	TGTGCCAGCAGTTCTAACCACAATGAGCAGTTCTTC	CASSSNHNEQFF
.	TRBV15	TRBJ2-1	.	TGTGCCACCAGCAGAGACAGGGCCTACAATGAGCAGTTCTTC	CATSRDRAYNEQFF
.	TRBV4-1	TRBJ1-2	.	TGCGCCAGCAGCCAAGCTTTTCCCAACCGGGTCGATGGCTACACCTTC	CASSQAFPNRVDGYTF
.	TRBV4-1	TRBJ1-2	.	TGCGCCAGCAGCCAAGAACCCCACGCTAACTATGGCTACACCTTC	CASSQEPHANYGYTF
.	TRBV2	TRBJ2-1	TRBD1	TGTGCCTGTCTGACAGGGTCCTCCTACAATGAGCAGTTCTTC	CACLTGSSYNEQFF
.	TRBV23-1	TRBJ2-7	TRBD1	TGCGCCAGCAGTGACAGGGGTAATTTCTACGAGCAGTACTTC	CASSDRGNFYEQYF
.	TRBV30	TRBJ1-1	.	TGTGCCTGGAGTAATGAAGCCGGGGAGGCCTCCGAAGCTTTCTTT	CAWSNEAGEASEAFF
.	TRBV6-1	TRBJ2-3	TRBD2	TGTGCCAGCAGTGAAGCAGCGGGAGGGCCAGATACGCAGTATTTT	CASSEAAGGPDTQYF
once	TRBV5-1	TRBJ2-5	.	TGCGCCAGCAGTCGGACCGACAGTCTAGTAGAGACCCAGTACTTC	CASSRTDSLVETQYF
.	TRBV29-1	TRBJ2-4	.	TGCAGCGTCCGGGAAGGTCGGGTCAAAAACATTCAGTACTTC	CSVREGRVKNIQYF
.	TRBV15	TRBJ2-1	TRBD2	TGTGCCACCAGCAAGGCTAGCGGGGATGAGCAGTTCTTC	CATSKASGDEQFF
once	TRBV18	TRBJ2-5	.	TGTGCCAGCTCACCAGGGAGAACGGAGGAGACCCAGTACTTC	CASSPGRTEETQYF